The 8 T cell receptor beta chains given below trace back to one sample, sequenced in a study of T cell repertoires in cytomegalovirus infection. TCRdb called the reads again in MiXCR, with one record for every CDR3 protein. Of about 260,000 distinct CDR3 sequences in the sample, roughly 13% were seen once. The sample comprised PBMCs. These receptors were collected from a human donor in good health (CMV status not recorded). Some clones in this sample may be carry-over from other donors' samples.

The CDR3 region is CASSQRTGGNTEAFF. The DNA for the CDR3 is TGTGCCAGCAGCCAGAGGACAGGGGGTAACACTGAAGCTTTCTTT. J is TRBJ1-1 and V is TRBV14; 10 positions agree with TRBD1. Trimming cost V 3 bases and J 2 bases; bases outside gene matches: 3. This CDR3 comprises 15 residues. From germline, CDR1 is SGHDN and CDR2 FVKESK.

This clonotype was observed many times. The chain combines TRBV6-2 or TRBV6-3 with TRBJ2-2; D perhaps matches TRBD1 (5 bases). Per germline, CDR1 MNHEY and CDR2 SVGEGT. This CDR3 is 13 amino acids long. The V end was cut by 4 bases, the J end by 5 bases, with 8 bases between. Written as DNA, the CDR3 is TGTGCCAGCAGTTCAGGGTCGACCGGGGAGCTGTTTTTT. Amino acids: CASSSGSTGELFF.

This clonotype has ten or more counts. The gene calls are TRBV7-6 and TRBJ1-1, with D perhaps TRBD1 (6 bases). Trimming pared 5 bases from V and 10 bases from J, leaving 20 bases between. This CDR3 has 14 residues. CDR1 and CDR2 from the germline V gene are SGHVS and FNYEAQ. CDR3 DNA sequence: TGTGCCAGCAGCGTAGGGGGGGGGGTACGAAGAGCTTTCTTT. It is translated as CASSVGGGVRRAFF.

Only a few counts were recorded for this clonotype. The chain combines TRBV20-1 with TRBJ1-1; the D gene is possibly TRBD1 (6 bases). CDR1 DFQATT and CDR2 SNEGSKA come from the germline V gene (reference sequence). The V end lost 3 bases, the J end lost 1 base, and 21 bases lay between the germline ends. This CDR3 has 17 amino acids. The CDR3 loop is CSASRISGGQPNTEAFF. DNA for the CDR3: TGCAGTGCTAGCCGCATCAGCGGTGGACAGCCGAACACTGAAGCTTTCTTT.

This clonotype was recorded a few times. The V gene is TRBV20-1, the J gene TRBJ2-7; 8 nucleotides line up with TRBD1. Trimming took 5 bases from V and 0 from J; bases not matched to a gene: 6. The CDR3 loop spans 14 amino acids. Germline values: CDR1 DFQATT, CDR2 SNEGSKA (reference sequence). CDR3 nucleotides: TGCAGTGCTTCTTCGGGACAGGCCTCCTACGAGCAGTACTTC. Amino acids: CSASSGQASYEQYF.

This clonotype occurred many times. Here the CDR3 DNA reads TGTGCCAGCAGCCAGGCCCCAGTTGTGTACAATGAGCAGTTCTTC. This encodes CASSQAPVVYNEQFF. This chain links TRBV7-3 with TRBJ2-1; D gene ambiguous. V was cut by 5 bases and J by 4 bases, with 15 bases left in between. Germline V gene data show CDR1 as SGHTA and CDR2 as FQGTGA. This CDR3 region has 15 residues. The whole variable domain, filled in from reference TRBV7-3 and TRBJ2-1, reads GAGVSQTPSNKVTEKGKYVELRCDPISGHTALYWYRQSLGQGPEFLIYFQGTGAADDSGLPNDRFFAVRPEGSVSTLKIQRTERGDSAVYLCASSQAPVVYNEQFFGPGTRLTVL.

This clonotype showed up many times. This chain links TRBV6-4 with TRBJ1-5; D is unresolved. Germline lookup yields CDR1 MRHNA and CDR2 SNTAGT. There are 12 residues in the CDR3. Trimming took 8 bases from V and 6 from J, leaving 11 bases between them. For the CDR3, the DNA is TGTGCCAGCGTTTCTCCCAGTCAGCCCCAGCATTTT. Translation gives CASVSPSQPQHF.

With respect to this clonotype: Just one base apart from a much larger clone, this may be a read error. The chain couples TRBV6-1 to TRBJ2-7; 9 nucleotides line up with TRBD1. Germline lookup yields CDR1 MNHNS and CDR2 SASEGT. V lost 9 bases and J lost 5; bases outside the gene matches: 14. The CDR3 sequence is 15 residues long. This CDR3 reads CARRWRGQGRHEQYF. For the CDR3, the DNA is TGTGCCAGACGATGGAGGGGACAGGGTAGGCACGAGCAGTACTTC.